Below, 22 T cell receptor beta chains from the same sample are listed, as sequenced in a study of cytomegalovirus exposure and HLA in healthy donors (dated by TCRdb to about 2017). The library was obtained by the immunoSEQ multiplex PCR assay. For the multiplex PCR, a mixture combining 60 forward primers for TCR Vbeta segments and 13 reverse primers for TCR Jbeta segments was used. The immuneACCESS repertoire file appears here via TCRdb, limited to in-frame rearrangements. These files lack a portion of the clones; in checked studies, under half of the deficit traces to unresolved V genes, and the cause of the others is not known. The sample yields fewer than 200,000 clones; 76% were counted once. The ten largest clonotypes hold about 0.8% of the sample. The source material was PBMCs. The origin of the receptors is a female donor in good health and CMV-seronegative.

The chain combines TRBV20-1 with TRBJ1-1; D unclear. This CDR3 spans 11 amino acids. Trimming cost V 8 bases and J 1 base, with 8 bases left between them. Germline CDR1 is DFQATT and CDR2 is SNEGSKA (reference sequence). The CDR3 DNA reads as TGCAGTCTCACACGGAACACTGAAGCTTTCTTT. Translated, it gives CSLTRNTEAFF.

V and J are TRBV9 and TRBJ2-3, with D perhaps matching TRBD2 (6 bases). CDR1 and CDR2 (germline): SGDLS, YYNGEE. Trimming left V 3 bases short and J 6 bases short, with 14 bases between. The CDR3 extends over 14 amino acids. DNA for the CDR3: TGTGCCAGCAGCGCTTTGGCGGGAACTGATACGCAGTATTTT. Residues: CASSALAGTDTQYF. The complete variable domain, with remaining parts taken from reference TRBV9 and TRBJ2-3, reads DSGVTQTPKHLITATGQRVTLRCSPRSGDLSVYWYQQSLDQGLQFLIQYYNGEERAKGNILERFSAQQFPDLHSELNLSSLELGDSALYFCASSALAGTDTQYFGPGTRLTVL.

The rearrangement links TRBV5-1 to TRBJ1-1; D is unresolved. Trimming took off 1 base at V and 5 bases at J, with 12 bases between the two ends. This CDR3 is built from 14 residues. CDR1 is SGHRS, CDR2 YFSETQ, per germline. The CDR3 nucleotides read TGCGCCAGCAGCTTGATGGAGGTTACGACTGAAGCTTTCTTT. Amino acid sequence: CASSLMEVTTEAFF.

The J gene is TRBJ1-3, the V gene TRBV6-5, with 9 bases lining up with TRBD1. There are 14 residues in the CDR3. Trimming cost V 5 bases and J 9 bases; bases outside gene matches: 8. Germline V CDR1 and CDR2: MNHEY, SVGAGI. The CDR3 coding sequence is TGTGCCAGCAGTAAGGACAGGGGACGAAGCACCATATATTTT. This encodes CASSKDRGRSTIYF.

The chain carries TRBV6-5 and TRBJ1-6; D unclear. Germline assignment: CDR1 MNHEY and CDR2 SVGAGI. This CDR3 is 16 amino acids long. V gave up 4 bases and J gave up 5 bases, with 15 bases separating them. The CDR3: CASSSRLPWDNSPLHF. CDR3 sequence (DNA): TGTGCCAGCAGTTCCAGACTCCCGTGGGATAATTCACCCCTCCACTTT.

The chain combines TRBV29-1 with TRBJ1-1, with no clear D. The V gene's germline CDR1 is SQVTM and CDR2 ANQGSEA. V lost 1 base, J lost 1 base, and 7 bases lay in between. This CDR3 region has 13 residues. The chain's CDR3 is CSVEGQQNTEAFF. CDR3 DNA: TGCAGCGTTGAAGGACAACAGAACACTGAAGCTTTCTTT.

The chain has TRBV15 and TRBJ2-3, with TRBD2 identical over 13 bases. Germline lookup yields CDR1 LNHNV and CDR2 YYDKDF (reference sequence). With V trimmed by 1 base and J by 2 bases, 6 bases remained unmatched. CDR3 length equals 18 residues. CDR3 nucleotides: TGTGCCACCAGCAGAGGTGGGGGACTAGCGGGAATCACAGATACGCAGTATTTT. Its translation: CATSRGGGLAGITDTQYF.

The rearrangement links TRBV2 to TRBJ1-2; D gene ambiguous. Germline V lookup: CDR1 SNHLY, CDR2 FYNNEI. V lost 7 bases, J lost 8 bases, and 14 bases lay in between. This CDR3 is built from 12 residues. The CDR3 region is CASKNEARGYTF. The CDR3 DNA reads TGTGCCAGCAAAAACGAGGCGAGGGGCTACACCTTC. Combining the CDR3 with reference TRBV2 and TRBJ1-2 gives the whole variable domain EPEVTQTPSHQVTQMGQEVILRCVPISNHLYFYWYRQILGQKVEFLVSFYNNEISEKSEIFDDQFSVERPDGSNFTLKIRSTKLEDSAMYFCASKNEARGYTFGSGTRLTVV.

V usage is TRBV5-1 and J usage is TRBJ2-3; 16 nucleotides agree with TRBD2. Losses at the gene ends were 0 bases for V and 3 bases for J; bases not matched to a gene: 4. The CDR3 is 18 amino acids. Germline-derived CDR1 and CDR2 are SGHRS and YFSETQ. CDR3 residues: CASSLDGTSGGETDTQYF. In nucleotides, the CDR3 is TGCGCCAGCAGCTTGGATGGGACTAGCGGGGGGGAGACAGATACGCAGTATTTT.

This chain connects TRBV29-1 to TRBJ2-2, with D perhaps TRBD2 (6 bases). Germline values: CDR1 SQVTM, CDR2 ANQGSEA. This CDR3 is built from 11 residues. V was trimmed by 7 bases and J by 3 bases, leaving 6 bases between them. The CDR3 DNA reads as TGCAGCGGGGGGGACACCGGGGAGCTGTTTTTT. This translates into CSGGDTGELFF.

V gene TRBV9 combines with J gene TRBJ2-1; 8 positions agree with TRBD2. CDR1 SGDLS and CDR2 YYNGEE come from the germline V gene. The CDR3 runs to 15 residues. V lost 3 bases to trimming and J lost 6 bases; unmatched junction nucleotides: 8. The CDR3 nucleotides are TGTGCCAGCAGCGACAGCGGGAGAAGTGTCAATGAGCAGTTCTTC. This sequence encodes CASSDSGRSVNEQFF.

The genes are TRBV6-1 and TRBJ1-2, with D maybe TRBD1 (6 bases). The CDR3 spans 12 residues. Between the trimmed V and J ends, which lost 8 bases and 3 bases, there was a span of 10 bases. Germline CDR1 and CDR2: MNHNS and SASEGT. For the CDR3, the DNA is TGTGCCAGCCACAGGGTCTACTATGGCTACACCTTC. Amino acids: CASHRVYYGYTF.

The genes are TRBV5-1 and TRBJ1-5, with TRBD1 as a possible D gene (5 bases). Germline V CDR1 and CDR2: SGHRS, YFSETQ. The CDR3 has 14 amino acids. The V and J ends lost 4 bases and 8 bases respectively, with 16 bases between them. This chain's CDR3 is CASSLLGGEEPQHF. The CDR3, as DNA: TGCGCCAGCAGCCTGCTGGGGGGGGAAGAGCCCCAGCATTTT.

The genes are TRBV5-1 and TRBJ2-4; no clear D gene. Trimming shortened V by 0 bases and J by 0 bases, and 13 bases separated the two germline ends. From germline, CDR1 is SGHRS and CDR2 YFSETQ. The CDR3 extends over 17 amino acids. The CDR3 loop reads CASSLAGSLVAKNIQYF. CDR3 nucleotide sequence: TGCGCCAGCAGCTTGGCTGGTTCCTTAGTAGCCAAAAACATTCAGTACTTC.

This chain uses TRBV19 with TRBJ2-2, with 10 bases that match TRBD2. The CDR3 totals 17 residues. Per the germline V gene, CDR1 is LNHDA and CDR2 is SQIVND (reference sequence). V was clipped by 1 base and J by 7 bases; unmatched bases: 9. CDR3 sequence reads: CASSIGGLARGNGELFF. In DNA form, the CDR3 reads TGTGCCAGTAGTATAGGGGGACTAGCGAGAGGGAACGGGGAGCTGTTTTTT.

This clone appeared a few times. The genes are TRBV6-5 and TRBJ2-3, with 16 bases matching TRBD2. Trimming cost V 0 bases and J 10 bases; bases outside gene matches: 4. This CDR3 region has 16 residues. CDR1 is MNHEY and CDR2 is SVGAGI in the germline V gene. The CDR3 region has the DNA TGTGCCAGCAGTTACTCCGTGGGACTAGCGGGGGGGGCGCAGTATTTT. It is translated as CASSYSVGLAGGAQYF.

This clone was seen a handful of times. The chain joins TRBV27 to TRBJ2-3; possible D gene TRBD1, 5 bases. With 1 base removed from V and 2 bases from J, the gap between germline ends came to 10 bases. CDR1 and CDR2 from the germline V gene are MNHEY and SMNVEV (reference sequence). The CDR3 contains 15 residues. The CDR3 reads CASSLWGRHTDTQYF. In nucleotides, the CDR3 is TGTGCCAGCAGTTTATGGGGCCGACACACAGATACGCAGTATTTT.

The chain combines TRBV27 with TRBJ2-7; 10 bases fit TRBD1. The ends lost 8 bases at V and 5 bases at J; junction bases unmatched: 3. Per germline, CDR1 MNHEY and CDR2 SMNVEV (reference sequence). This CDR3 is 12 amino acids long. In DNA, the CDR3 is TGTGCCAGCGGGGACAGGGGTCACGAGCAGTACTTC. This encodes CASGDRGHEQYF.

The rearrangement uses TRBV7-8 and TRBJ2-3; 15 bases match TRBD2. Germline CDR1 is SGHVS and CDR2 is FQNEAQ. The CDR3 contains 18 residues. The junction had 11 bases not matched to a gene; V was cut back by 8 bases and J by 2 bases. In DNA form, the CDR3 reads TGTGCCAGCGGGCGGACTAGCGGGGGGGCCCTCTCCACAGATACGCAGTATTTT. Amino acids: CASGRTSGGALSTDTQYF.

The J gene is TRBJ1-2, the V gene TRBV20-1; no definite D call. The V end was cut by 5 bases, the J end by 7 bases, with 11 bases between. Germline V lookup: CDR1 DFQATT, CDR2 SNEGSKA (reference sequence). The CDR3 consists of 11 residues. The CDR3 DNA is TGCAGTGCTTCGAGGCTGCGTGGCTACACCTTC. Its protein is CSASRLRGYTF.

The rearrangement joins TRBV6-5 to TRBJ2-1; 8 bases align to TRBD1. Germline V gene data show CDR1 as MNHEY and CDR2 as SVGAGI. Unmatched junction bases numbered 7, after V lost 4 bases and J lost 5 bases. There are 15 residues in the CDR3. The CDR3 DNA reads as TGTGCCAGCAGTTTCGTCGGGACAGGTAACAATGAGCAGTTCTTC. It codes for CASSFVGTGNNEQFF.

The chain has TRBV18 and TRBJ1-1; D unclear. Trimming shortened V by 3 bases and J by 1 base, and 6 bases separated the two germline ends. CDR1 and CDR2 from the germline V gene are KGHSH and LQKENI. This CDR3 spans 13 amino acids. The CDR3 nucleotides read TGTGCCAGCTCACCGGAGACGAACACTGAAGCTTTCTTT. It specifies CASSPETNTEAFF.